This is a list of T cell receptor beta chains from one sample in a study of beta chain features in type 1 diabetes. This table comes from immunoSEQ multiplex PCR, and its TCRdb copy is limited to in-frame clones, with some not included. The sample carries about 900,000 clones, about 17% recorded once. The sample consisted of naive CD4+ T cells from blood. All receptors derive from a woman younger than 35 in good health. CDR3s include the opening cysteine and the closing phenylalanine or tryptophan. A D gene is named only where the DNA matches it firmly. A clone size is listed for some rows: how often the clone was seen (once, few, many), or a class if it is expanded.

j_call,d_call,v_call,clone_size,cdr3_nt,cdr3_aa
TRBJ2-1,NA,TRBV7-9,few,TGTGCCAGCAGCTTAGGTCGGACAGCTAACAATGAGCAGTTCTTC,CASSLGRTANNEQFF
TRBJ2-7,NA,TRBV7-2,NA,TGTGCCAGCAGCTCGAAGGGGAGTTTCGGGCCCGAGCAGTACTTC,CASSSKGSFGPEQYF
TRBJ2-2,TRBD2,TRBV7-2,NA,TGTGCCAGCAGCTTGCTCCTAGCGGGAAGCGCGAACACCGGGGAGCTGTTTTTT,CASSLLLAGSANTGELFF
TRBJ2-3,NA,TRBV19,once,TGTGCCACCAGGAAGGAGGGCACAGATACGCAGTATTTT,CATRKEGTDTQYF
TRBJ1-4,TRBD1,TRBV18,NA,TGTGCCAGCTCACCGCGATCCGGACAGGATGAAAAACTGTTTTTT,CASSPRSGQDEKLFF
TRBJ2-6,NA,TRBV9,NA,TGTGCCAGCAGCCCACTATCTGGGGCCAACGTCCTGACTTTC,CASSPLSGANVLTF
TRBJ2-7,NA,TRBV15,few,TGTGCCACCAGCAGAGATTCGGTTTCCTCCTACGAGCAGTACTTC,CATSRDSVSSYEQYF
TRBJ2-5,NA,TRBV27,NA,TGTGCCAGCAGTTATCCCCCGAGGGAGACCCAGTACTTC,CASSYPPRETQYF
TRBJ2-3,NA,TRBV29-1,few,TGCAGCGTTGCCCTTAGACTAGTCCCAGATACGCAGTATTTT,CSVALRLVPDTQYF
TRBJ2-3,NA,TRBV4-3,NA,TGCGCCAGCAGCCAAGGTGGGGATCGGGGCACAGATACGCAGTATTTT,CASSQGGDRGTDTQYF
TRBJ2-3,NA,TRBV4-3,few,TGCGCCAGCAGCCTTTTTCGAGGGGGGGAGCAAGATACGCAGTATTTT,CASSLFRGGEQDTQYF
TRBJ2-2,TRBD2,TRBV7-9,NA,TGTGCCAGCAGCCCGAGCGGGAGGGCCTTGGGCGGGGAGCTGTTTTTT,CASSPSGRALGGELFF
TRBJ1-2,TRBD1,TRBV28,NA,TGTGCCAGCTACGTGACAGGGAACAGAGATGGCTACACCTTC,CASYVTGNRDGYTF
TRBJ2-1,NA,TRBV20-1,NA,TGCAGTGGGGGCTTGGGCAATGAGCAGTTCTTC,CSGGLGNEQFF
TRBJ2-7,TRBD2,TRBV28,few,TGTGCCAGCAGTCTTTGGCCGACTAGCGCAAGCTCCTACGAGCAGTACTTC,CASSLWPTSASSYEQYF
TRBJ1-5,TRBD1,TRBV7-6,NA,TGTGCCAGCAGCAAGAAAGGGAGACAGGGGGTTCCAAATCAGCCCCAGCATTTT,CASSKKGRQGVPNQPQHF
TRBJ2-2,TRBD2,TRBV6-6,NA,TGTGCCAGCAGGCACCGAGGACTAGCCGGGGAGCTGTTTTTT,CASRHRGLAGELFF
TRBJ2-5,TRBD1,TRBV10-3,NA,TGTGCCATCAGGAAGGGACAGGGGAGAGAGACCCAGTACTTC,CAIRKGQGRETQYF
TRBJ1-2,NA,TRBV29-1,few,TGCAGCGTTGGAGTCCAGGGAGGTAACTATGGCTACACCTTC,CSVGVQGGNYGYTF
TRBJ1-5,NA,TRBV10-3,NA,TGTGCCATCAGCCCCGCGGGCGAGGGCAATCAGCCCCAGCATTTT,CAISPAGEGNQPQHF
TRBJ2-1,NA,TRBV28,few,TGTGCCACCTCGGAGCAGGCCCCCGGCGAGCAGTTCTTC,CATSEQAPGEQFF
TRBJ2-1,NA,TRBV4-3,NA,TGCGCCAGCAGCCAAGATCTAGCTTGGGAAGACAATGAGCAGTTCTTC,CASSQDLAWEDNEQFF
TRBJ2-4,TRBD1,TRBV23-1,NA,TGCGCCAGCAGTCAATCGATATTTCCTGAGGGGGCTGCGGACATTCAGTACTTC,CASSQSIFPEGAADIQYF
TRBJ2-5,NA,TRBV18,few,TGTGCCAGCTCACCACCGTCAGAAATGGGGGTCCAAGAGACCCAGTACTTC,CASSPPSEMGVQETQYF
TRBJ2-3,NA,TRBV18,NA,TGTGCCAGCTCACCCCAACTAGCTGGCATAGCAGATACGCAGTATTTT,CASSPQLAGIADTQYF
TRBJ2-6,NA,TRBV7-7,few,TGTGCTAGCAGCTTAGGGGGTCCCTCTGGGGCCAACGTCCTGACTTTC,CASSLGGPSGANVLTF
TRBJ2-1,NA,TRBV7-9,NA,TGTGCCAGCAGCCTTGTTTTGGGAGATCGGTCCTACAATGAGCAGTTCTTC,CASSLVLGDRSYNEQFF
TRBJ1-5,NA,TRBV30,NA,TGTGCCTGGAGTGTACTCCCCGACACGGGCTGGAAGCCCCAGCATTTT,CAWSVLPDTGWKPQHF
TRBJ2-3,TRBD2,TRBV11-2,NA,TGTGCCAGCACCAAAACTAGGCTAGCGGGACTTAGCACAGATACGCAGTATTTT,CASTKTRLAGLSTDTQYF
TRBJ2-5,TRBD2,TRBV7-2,few,TGTGCCAGCAGCTTGACCTGGACTAGCGGGAGTTCCCAAGAGACCCAGTACTTC,CASSLTWTSGSSQETQYF
TRBJ1-1,NA,TRBV5-1,few,TGCGCCAGCAGCTCCCCAAACACAGGAGACACTGAAGCTTTCTTT,CASSSPNTGDTEAFF
TRBJ2-5,NA,TRBV11-1,NA,TGTGCCAGCAGCTTAAGGGAGACTACCCAAGAGACCCAGTACTTC,CASSLRETTQETQYF
TRBJ2-1,NA,TRBV15,few,TGTGCCACCAGCAGAGATCGGGCTAACTCCTACAATGAGCAGTTCTTC,CATSRDRANSYNEQFF
TRBJ1-5,NA,TRBV18,once,TGTGCCAGCTCACCGACACCTTATCAGCCCCAGCATTTT,CASSPTPYQPQHF
TRBJ2-2,NA,TRBV28,few,TGTGCCAGCAGTTCGCCCGGACAGTTAAGGGCCGGGGAGCTGTTTTTT,CASSSPGQLRAGELFF
TRBJ2-3,NA,TRBV2,NA,TGTGCCAGCAGCCAGGTCGGCACAGATACGCAGTATTTT,CASSQVGTDTQYF
TRBJ2-1,NA,TRBV9,NA,TGTGCCAGCAGCACTACCGGGACACAGTACAATGAGCAGTTCTTC,CASSTTGTQYNEQFF
TRBJ2-1,NA,TRBV4-2,NA,TGTGCCAGCAGCCAAGATGGGACCCGCTACAATGAGCAGTTCTTC,CASSQDGTRYNEQFF
TRBJ2-1,NA,TRBV6-6,NA,TGTGCCAGCAGTTCGCGAGGAGGGGACAGCGGGCAGTTCTTC,CASSSRGGDSGQFF
TRBJ1-6,NA,TRBV4-3,NA,TGCGCCAGCAGCCAAGAAGGCTCCTATAATTCACCCCTCCACTTT,CASSQEGSYNSPLHF